This paragraph covers one T cell receptor (beta chain) sequence. The antigen is unknown. This entry is derived from a study of cytomegalovirus exposure and HLA in healthy donors. Study observations and caveats: It was likely that a cluster of highly shared sequence variants was a sequencing artifact. Researchers had no immune exposure information except CMV serostatus available. The study reported that TCR beta sequences accurately predicted HLA-A and HLA-B alleles in most subjects.

The PCR was carried out with 60 Vbeta primers and 13 Jbeta primers. Per the study methods: In a later analysis, of around 85 million unique beta chains, around 9.9 million appeared in at least two donors. Sequenced by immunoSEQ multiplex PCR; TCRdb stores in-frame clones only, minus some. V, J and clone size are those of that table, while D and trimming were read from the DNA. The sample consists of under 150,000 clones, more than 75% of them appearing once. Germline V gene data show CDR1 as MNHNS and CDR2 as SASEGT. This CDR3 region has 15 residues. The V and J ends lost 3 bases and 6 bases, in that order; junction bases with no gene match: 5.

The genes are TRBV6-1 and TRBJ1-6, with 7 bases lining up with TRBD1. This receptor was obtained from a male donor in good health and CMV-seronegative. Sequenced material: PBMCs. Here the CDR3 reads CASSERTGSNSPLHF. CDR3 DNA sequence: TGTGCCAGCAGTGAGCGGACAGGTAGTAATTCACCCCTCCACTTT.